This T cell receptor beta chain came from a study of graft-versus-host responses after intestinal transplantation. The overall study: Anti-thymocyte globulin served as induction for all recipients, who then took tacrolimus and steroids for 2 to 4 years. Study-level results: GvH clones appeared in recipient marrow, some first in ileum or blood. There was an association between peak levels of circulating GvH clones and early post-transplant HvG declines.

CDR1 and CDR2 (germline): MGHRA, YSYEKL. The V and J ends lost 0 bases and 4 bases respectively, with 10 bases between them. The CDR3 covers 15 residues. As for this clone: Antigen unknown.

Assay: immunoSEQ multiplex PCR; the TCRdb copy retains only in-frame clones and omits some. The profile shows just over 40,000 clones, 85% to 95% of them singletons. The sequences come from unstimulated CD8+ T cells sorted from spleen or lymph node cells, collected before transplant. The clonotype was recovered from a human donor who was the organ donor for an intestinal transplant. The V call is TRBV4-1, the J call TRBJ2-1; a possible D gene is TRBD1 (6 bases). For the CDR3, the DNA is TGCGCCAGCAGCCAAGACCCGACAGGATACAATGAGCAGTTCTTC. Encoded protein: CASSQDPTGYNEQFF.